The next 21 T cell receptor beta chains were all read from a single sample in a study of regulatory T cells in long-lasting Graves disease. Time point of the sample: persistent/refractory GD, antithyroid drugs over 5 years with positive TRAb. Isolated PBMC RNA provided the starting material for the TCR library. Building of the TCR beta libraries involved iRepertoire HTBI primers and Arm-PCR of CDR3 regions. TCRdb reanalysed the multiplex PCR reads using MiXCR and keeps one entry per CDR3 protein. The sample records roughly 450,000 distinct CDR3 sequences, around a quarter being singletons. Sequenced material: peripheral blood mononuclear cells (PBMCs), taken when the disease was refractory, from a patient treated with antithyroid drugs. Receptors were obtained from a female donor with Graves disease.

This clonotype was recorded once. J is TRBJ2-7 and V is TRBV6-9, with TRBD1 matching 8 bases. The ends lost 3 bases at V and 3 bases at J; junction bases unmatched: 19. CDR1 and CDR2 from the germline V gene are MNHGY and SVAAGI. This CDR3 is 19 amino acids long. The CDR3 reads CASSYPRRGIGQGLYEQYF. DNA of the CDR3: TGTGCCAGCAGTTACCCGCGCCGGGGCATTGGACAGGGACTCTACGAGCAGTACTTC.

The chain joins TRBV20-1 to TRBJ1-4; no clear D gene. In germline, CDR1 is DFQATT, CDR2 SNEGSKA (reference sequence). CDR3 size: 12 residues. Trimming removed 6 bases from V and 8 bases from J, with 13 bases in between. In DNA form, the CDR3 reads TGCAGTGCGCGGACGCCAGAGGAAAAACTGTTTTTT. Translation: CSARTPEEKLFF.

The CDR3 reads CASSPKGRETQYF. The CDR3, as DNA: TGTGCCAGCAGTCCCAAGGGCCGAGAGACCCAGTACTTC. V and J are TRBV6-1 and TRBJ2-5; D remains ambiguous. Trimming cost V 5 bases and J 4 bases, with 11 bases left between them. The length of the CDR3 is 13 residues. In germline, CDR1 is MNHNS, CDR2 SASEGT.

This clonotype was found many times. CDR3 nucleotides: TGTGCCAGCAGCTTCAGCGTTCGGACAGGAACTAACTATGGCTACACCTTC. Protein product: CASSFSVRTGTNYGYTF. V and J are TRBV7-9 and TRBJ1-2, with TRBD1 matching 7 bases. Germline CDR1 is SEHNR and CDR2 is FQNEAQ (reference sequence). Losses at the gene ends were 3 bases for V and 0 bases for J; bases not matched to a gene: 10. CDR3 length: 17 residues.

This sequence joins TRBV5-1 and TRBJ2-2, with 10 bases matching TRBD1. V shed 3 bases, J shed 4 bases, and the junction held 9 bases outside the gene matches. The germline V gene encodes CDR1 SGHRS and CDR2 YFSETQ. The CDR3 length is 17 residues. The CDR3 reads CASSSNPGQGFTGELFF. CDR3 in DNA: TGCGCCAGCAGCTCGAACCCGGGACAGGGGTTCACCGGGGAGCTGTTTTTT.

This CDR3 is CAWSVMVPGSPLHF. The CDR3, as DNA: TGTGCCTGGAGTGTAATGGTGCCGGGCTCACCCCTCCACTTT. The chain links TRBV30 to TRBJ1-6, with D unresolved. V lost 0 bases and J lost 10, with 13 bases in between. The CDR3 extends over 14 amino acids. Germline V gives CDR1 GTSNPN, CDR2 SVGIG (reference sequence).

In its sample, this clonotype was seen many times. The chain joins TRBV20-1 to TRBJ2-5; 9 bases match TRBD2. The trim removed 4 bases at V and 4 bases at J, leaving 13 bases unmatched. The CDR3 has 16 amino acids. Germline V lookup: CDR1 DFQATT, CDR2 SNEGSKA (reference sequence). The CDR3 nucleotides are TGCAGTGCTACACTTTTGCGGGAGGGCCACGGAGAGACCCAGTACTTC. Amino acids: CSATLLREGHGETQYF.

Comments on this clonotype: Being one base from a much bigger clone, this may be a read error. The V gene is TRBV28, the J gene TRBJ1-4, with TRBD1 matching 9 bases. V was pared by 8 bases and J by 6 bases, with 10 bases of the junction left unmatched. Germline-derived CDR1 and CDR2 are MDHEN and SYDVKM. CDR3 size: 15 residues. CDR3 protein: CASGAKDRGDEKLFF. CDR3 nucleotide sequence: TGTGCCAGCGGCGCAAAGGACAGGGGAGATGAAAAACTGTTTTTT.

This clonotype was counted many times. The chain has TRBV7-2 and TRBJ2-7; D is possibly TRBD2 (6 bases). The V end was cut by 1 base, the J end by 1 base, with 8 bases between. The germline V gene has CDR1 SGHTA and CDR2 FQGNSA. CDR3 length equals 14 residues. CDR3 sequence reads: CASSLGGLSYEQYF. In DNA, the CDR3 is TGTGCCAGCAGCTTAGGGGGACTGTCCTACGAGCAGTACTTC.

This clonotype came up a few times. The chain is built from TRBV28 and TRBJ2-7, with D perhaps TRBD1 or TRBD2 (6 bases each). The CDR3 loop spans 15 amino acids. Deletions cut 6 bases from V and 3 bases from J, with 18 bases between. Germline CDR1 is MDHEN and CDR2 is SYDVKM. CDR3 sequence: CASSRTAGGGYEQYF. In DNA form, the CDR3 reads TGTGCCAGCAGCCGGACAGCCGGAGGGGGCTACGAGCAGTACTTC.

This clonotype was seen ten or more times. The rearrangement links TRBV24-1 to TRBJ1-5; D uncertain. CDR1 is KGHDR and CDR2 is SFDVKD in the germline V gene. This CDR3 is 15 amino acids long. The germline V and J ends were trimmed by 4 bases and 0 bases, with 9 bases remaining between them. The CDR3 DNA reads as TGTGCCACCAGTGACGGACCGTATAGCAATCAGCCCCAGCATTTT. It codes for CATSDGPYSNQPQHF.

On this clonotype itself: This may arise from a read error, as a much more abundant clone is one base away. V and J are TRBV12-3 or TRBV12-4 and TRBJ2-2, with D possibly TRBD1 on 6 matching bases. CDR3 length equals 12 residues. V was trimmed by 8 bases and J by 4 bases, leaving 8 bases between them. CDR3 sequence (DNA): TGTGCCAGCGGACAGAGCACCGGGGAGCTGTTTTTT. Encoded protein: CASGQSTGELFF.

The table lists this clonotype with a count of one. V gene TRBV7-9 combines with J gene TRBJ1-1, with TRBD1 matching over 9 bases. J was trimmed by 5 bases and V by 5 bases; bases with no gene match: 9. The CDR3 is made up of 15 amino acids. CDR1 SEHNR and CDR2 FQNEAQ come from the germline V gene (reference sequence). The CDR3 DNA sequence: TGTGCCAGCAGCCCACTCCCGACAGGGGGGACTGAAGCTTTCTTT. Protein sequence: CASSPLPTGGTEAFF.

The V call is TRBV5-1, the J call TRBJ2-7; D uncertain. Trimming shortened V by 4 bases and J by 3 bases, and 14 bases separated the two germline ends. CDR3 length: 14 residues. Germline values: CDR1 SGHRS, CDR2 YFSETQ. CDR3 bases: TGCGCCAGCAGCCTGGGAAGTTCCTACTACGAGCAGTACTTC. Encoded protein: CASSLGSSYYEQYF.

This clonotype has more than one count but fewer than ten. The V gene is TRBV3-1, the J gene TRBJ1-2; D unresolved. CDR3 length: 14 residues. V shed 5 bases and J shed 8 bases, with 18 bases lying between them. Germline V gene sequence: CDR1 LGHDT, CDR2 YNNKEL (reference sequence). The chain's CDR3 is CASSSRTGPRGYTF. The CDR3 bases are TGTGCCAGCAGCTCCCGGACGGGCCCACGAGGCTACACCTTC.

J is TRBJ2-6 and V is TRBV20-1; D is perhaps TRBD2 (5 bases). The CDR3 is made up of 13 amino acids. Trimming shortened V by 3 bases and J by 7 bases, and 10 bases separated the two germline ends. Germline loops: CDR1 DFQATT, CDR2 SNEGSKA (reference sequence). For the CDR3, the DNA is TGCAGTGCTAGGCGGGCGGGTGCCAACGTCCTGACTTTC. This translates into CSARRAGANVLTF.

The gene calls are TRBV2 and TRBJ2-1; D may be TRBD2 (5 bases). V was clipped by 6 bases and J by 2 bases, with 11 bases between them. The CDR3 totals 14 residues. Germline V lookup: CDR1 SNHLY, CDR2 FYNNEI. Here the CDR3 DNA reads TGTGCCAGCAGGGACTGGTGGGCCTACAATGAGCAGTTCTTC. Translation gives CASRDWWAYNEQFF.

This sequence joins TRBV28 and TRBJ2-1; no definite D call. The CDR3 covers 14 residues. CDR1 is MDHEN and CDR2 is SYDVKM in the germline V gene. Between the trimmed V and J ends, which lost 5 bases and 8 bases, there was a span of 16 bases. CDR3 DNA: TGTGCCAGCAGTGAGCGTGGGAATACGGATGAGCAGTTCTTC. Protein sequence: CASSERGNTDEQFF.

Notes on this clonotype: A much more abundant neighbour one base away suggests this may be a read error. The chain carries TRBV2 and TRBJ2-7; D not certain. V gave up 4 bases and J gave up 0 bases, with 4 bases separating them. There are 12 residues in the CDR3. Germline V gene sequence: CDR1 SNHLY, CDR2 FYNNEI. The CDR3 region has the DNA TGTGCCAGCAGTGGGGCCTCCTACGAGCAGTACTTC. Encoded protein: CASSGASYEQYF.

In its sample, this clonotype was seen many times. The chain is built from TRBV24-1 and TRBJ2-5, with a weak D call TRBD2 (7 bases). This CDR3 comprises 16 residues. From germline, CDR1 is KGHDR and CDR2 SFDVKD. Trimming left V 4 bases short and J 2 bases short, with 16 bases between. The chain's CDR3 is CATSDTGTTQQETQYF. Written as DNA, the CDR3 is TGTGCCACCAGTGACACAGGGACTACCCAACAAGAGACCCAGTACTTC.

The V gene is TRBV7-3, the J gene TRBJ2-2, with D perhaps TRBD1 (6 bases). CDR1 and CDR2 (germline): SGHTA, FQGTGA. The V gene lost 7 bases and the J gene lost 3 bases, with 15 bases spanning the gap. The CDR3 is made up of 15 amino acids. CDR3 sequence (DNA): TGTGCCAGCATACTACCAGGGGTACACACCGGGGAGCTGTTTTTT. It encodes CASILPGVHTGELFF.